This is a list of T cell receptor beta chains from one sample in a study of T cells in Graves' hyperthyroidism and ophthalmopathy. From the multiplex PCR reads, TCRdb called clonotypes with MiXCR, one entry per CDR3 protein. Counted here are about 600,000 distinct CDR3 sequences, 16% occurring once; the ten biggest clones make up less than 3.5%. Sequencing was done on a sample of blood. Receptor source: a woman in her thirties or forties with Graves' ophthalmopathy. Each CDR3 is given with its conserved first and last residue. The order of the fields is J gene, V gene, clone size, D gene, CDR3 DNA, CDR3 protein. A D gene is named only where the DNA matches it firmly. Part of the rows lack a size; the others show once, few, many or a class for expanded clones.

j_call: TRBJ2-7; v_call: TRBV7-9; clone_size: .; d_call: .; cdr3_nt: TGTGCCAGCAGCTCGGGACCGCCCTTCTACGAGCAGTACTTC; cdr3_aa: CASSSGPPFYEQYF
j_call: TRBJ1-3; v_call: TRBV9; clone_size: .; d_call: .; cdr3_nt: TGTGCCAGCAGCGTAGGACACTCTGGAAACACCATATATTTT; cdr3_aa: CASSVGHSGNTIYF
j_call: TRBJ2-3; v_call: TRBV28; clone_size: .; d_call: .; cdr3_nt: TGTGCCAGCACCCGCAGGGGGGGGGGCACAGATACGCAGTATTTT; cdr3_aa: CASTRRGGGTDTQYF
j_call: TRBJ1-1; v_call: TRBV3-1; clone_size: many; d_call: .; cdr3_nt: TGTGCCAGCAGCCAAGATTTTCGGGGGTTGGGGACTGAAGCTTTCTTT; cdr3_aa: CASSQDFRGLGTEAFF
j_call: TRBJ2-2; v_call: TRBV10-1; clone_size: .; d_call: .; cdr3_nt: TGCGCCAACACCCCGGTAACCGGGGAGCTGTTTTTT; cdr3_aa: CANTPVTGELFF
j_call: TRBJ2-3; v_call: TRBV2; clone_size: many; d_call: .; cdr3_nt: TGTGCCAGCAGTGACTGGGGTTTGGGCACAGATACGCAGTATTTT; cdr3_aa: CASSDWGLGTDTQYF
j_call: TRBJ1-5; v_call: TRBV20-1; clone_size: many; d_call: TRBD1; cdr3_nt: TGCAGTGCTAGAGACCGACAGGGGGATAGCAATCAGCCCCAGCATTTT; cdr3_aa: CSARDRQGDSNQPQHF
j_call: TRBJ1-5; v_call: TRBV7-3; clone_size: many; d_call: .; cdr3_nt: TGTGCCAGCAGCTTATATAAGGGTAGGTCTGGAAATCAGCCCCAGCATTTT; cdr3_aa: CASSLYKGRSGNQPQHF
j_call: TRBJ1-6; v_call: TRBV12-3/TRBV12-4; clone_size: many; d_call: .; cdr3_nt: TGTGCCAGCAGTTTAAACAGGGTTGGTTCACCCCTCCACTTT; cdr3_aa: CASSLNRVGSPLHF
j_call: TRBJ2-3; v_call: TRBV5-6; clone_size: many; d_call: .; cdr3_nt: TGTGCCAGCAGCCTAATTCAGGACGGTACGCAGTATTTT; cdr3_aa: CASSLIQDGTQYF
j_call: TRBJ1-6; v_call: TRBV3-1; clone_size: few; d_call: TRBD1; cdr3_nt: TGTGCCAGCAGCCAACCGGGACAGGGCAATTCACCCCTCCACTTT; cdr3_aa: CASSQPGQGNSPLHF
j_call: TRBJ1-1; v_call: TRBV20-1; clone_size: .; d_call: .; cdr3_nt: TGCAGTGCTGAACCGCGGAACACTGAAGCTTTCTTT; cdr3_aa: CSAEPRNTEAFF
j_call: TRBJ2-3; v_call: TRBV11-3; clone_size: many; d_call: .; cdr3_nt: TGTGCCAGCAGCTTAGGTGCAGCTAGCACAGATACGCAGTATTTT; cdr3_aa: CASSLGAASTDTQYF
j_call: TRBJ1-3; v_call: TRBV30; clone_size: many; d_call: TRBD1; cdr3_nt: TGTGCCTGGAGGGCCGACAGGGTACCTGGAAACACCATATATTTT; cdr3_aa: CAWRADRVPGNTIYF
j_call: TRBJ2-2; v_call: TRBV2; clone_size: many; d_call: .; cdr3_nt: TGTGCCAGCAAAATAACGAACACCGGGGAGCTGTTTTTT; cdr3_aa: CASKITNTGELFF
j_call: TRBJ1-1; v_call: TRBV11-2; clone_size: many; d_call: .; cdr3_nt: TGTGCCAGCAGCGTAGCTGGTGGAGCTTTCTTT; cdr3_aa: CASSVAGGAFF
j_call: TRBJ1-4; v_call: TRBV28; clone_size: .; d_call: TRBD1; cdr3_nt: TGTGCCAGCAGGAAGCGGGACAGGGCAACTAATGAAAAACTGTCTTTT; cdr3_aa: CASRKRDRATNEKLSF
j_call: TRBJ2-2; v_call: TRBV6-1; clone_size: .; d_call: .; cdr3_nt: TGTGCCAGTCGAAAGAGGAGCACCCGGGAGCTGTTTTTT; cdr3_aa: CASRKRSTRELFF
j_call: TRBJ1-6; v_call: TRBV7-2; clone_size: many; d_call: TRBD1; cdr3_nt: TGTGCCAGCAGCTTAGGGTGGGGGACAGGGAATTCACCCCTCCACTTT; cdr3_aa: CASSLGWGTGNSPLHF
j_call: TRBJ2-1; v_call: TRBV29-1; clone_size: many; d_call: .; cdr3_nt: TGCAGCGTTGAATGGGGAGGGGGAAGCTCCTACAATGAGCAGTTCTTC; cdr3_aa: CSVEWGGGSSYNEQFF
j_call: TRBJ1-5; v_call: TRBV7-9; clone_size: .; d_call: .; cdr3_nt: TGTGTCAGCAGCTTCCAGGGTAATCAGCCCCAGCATTTT; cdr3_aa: CVSSFQGNQPQHF
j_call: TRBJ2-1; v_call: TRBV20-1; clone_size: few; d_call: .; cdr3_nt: TGCAGTGCTAGAGAGGGCAGGGGCTCCTACAATGAGCAGTTCTTC; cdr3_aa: CSAREGRGSYNEQFF
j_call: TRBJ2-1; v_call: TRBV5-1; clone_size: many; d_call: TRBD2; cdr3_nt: TGCGCCAGCAGCCCGTCGACTAGCGGGAGGGACTACAATGAGCAGTTCTTC; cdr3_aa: CASSPSTSGRDYNEQFF
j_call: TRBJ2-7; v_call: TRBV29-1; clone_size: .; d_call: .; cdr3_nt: TGCAGCGTTGACGGACCTCCGGGGTACGAGCAGTACTTC; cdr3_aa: CSVDGPPGYEQYF
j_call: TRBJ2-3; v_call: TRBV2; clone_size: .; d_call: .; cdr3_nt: TGTGCCGCATCAACATCAGGGGTCACAGATACGCAGTATTTT; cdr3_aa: CAASTSGVTDTQYF
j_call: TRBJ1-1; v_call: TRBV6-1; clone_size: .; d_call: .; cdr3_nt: TGTGCCAGCAGTACATCGCTCGGCACTGAAGCTTTCTTT; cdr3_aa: CASSTSLGTEAFF
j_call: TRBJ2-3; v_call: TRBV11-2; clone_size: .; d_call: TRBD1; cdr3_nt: TGTGCCAGCAGCTCGGGACAGGGGGCGAAAGATACGCAGTATTTT; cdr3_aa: CASSSGQGAKDTQYF
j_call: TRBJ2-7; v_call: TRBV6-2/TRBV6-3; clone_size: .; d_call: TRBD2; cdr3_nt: TGTGCCATCACGAGCGGGAGTCTCTACGAGCAGTACTTC; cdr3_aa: CAITSGSLYEQYF
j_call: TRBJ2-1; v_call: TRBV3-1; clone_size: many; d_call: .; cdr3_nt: TGTGCCAGCAGCCCCGTCGGGGGAGGCCGGTACAATGAGCAGTTCTTC; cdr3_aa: CASSPVGGGRYNEQFF
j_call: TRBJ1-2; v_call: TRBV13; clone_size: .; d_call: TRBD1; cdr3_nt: TGTGCCAGCAGACAGGGGGCAGAAAACTATGGCTACACCTTC; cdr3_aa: CASRQGAENYGYTF
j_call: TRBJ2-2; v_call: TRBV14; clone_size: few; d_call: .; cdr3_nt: TGTGCCAGCAGCCAGATGGTGGACACCGGGGAGCTGTTTTTT; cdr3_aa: CASSQMVDTGELFF
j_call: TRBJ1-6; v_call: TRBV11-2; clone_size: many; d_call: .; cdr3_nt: TGTGCCAGCAGCCCCGGGGCAGCGCAGGTGGATTCACCCCTCCACTTT; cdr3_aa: CASSPGAAQVDSPLHF
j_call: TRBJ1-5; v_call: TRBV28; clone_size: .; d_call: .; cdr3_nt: TGTGCCAGCAGTTTATATATGGATCAGCCCCAGCATTTT; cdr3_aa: CASSLYMDQPQHF
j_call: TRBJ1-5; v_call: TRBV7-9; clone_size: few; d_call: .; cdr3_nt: TGTGCCAGCAGCGTTAACGATCAGCCCCAGCATTTT; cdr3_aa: CASSVNDQPQHF
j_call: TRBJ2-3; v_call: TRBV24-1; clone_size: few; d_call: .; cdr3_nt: TGTGCCACCAGATCAGGGGAGGCGGAGGCAGATACGCAGTATTTT; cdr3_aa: CATRSGEAEADTQYF
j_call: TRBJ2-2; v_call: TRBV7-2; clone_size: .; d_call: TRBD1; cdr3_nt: TGTGCCAGCAGCGTCGATCCGGGACAGGGATTTGCCGGGGAGCTGTTTTTT; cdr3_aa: CASSVDPGQGFAGELFF
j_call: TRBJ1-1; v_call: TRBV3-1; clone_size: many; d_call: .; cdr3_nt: TGTGCCAGCAGCCAAGTCGCGATATCGAACACTGAAGCTTTCTTT; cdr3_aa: CASSQVAISNTEAFF